This T cell receptor beta chain was found in a study of spatial heterogeneity in lung cancer. Time point given: sample taken at primary tumor resection. Whole RNA, which was extracted from tumor, nontumor lung tissue or frozen PBMC, was sequenced without any cell sorting. Every molecule of TCR cDNA had its own unique molecular identifier. TCRdb redid the calling of the 5' RACE reads with MiXCR, one entry per CDR3 protein. The sample shows tens of thousands of distinct CDR3 sequences, about 4.6% of them seen only once. Many counts were recorded for this clonotype. The CDR3 consists of 10 residues. V shed 5 bases and J shed 7 bases, with 5 bases lying between them. Looked up from germline, CDR1 is SGHAT and CDR2 is FQNNGV.

Material: PBMCs, obtained at surgery. The receptor was derived from a male donor with early-stage non-small cell lung cancer. The rearrangement joins TRBV11-2 to TRBJ2-5; no clear D. DNA of the CDR3: TGTGCCAGCAGCATCACGACCCAGTACTTC. Amino acid sequence: CASSITTQYF.